This T cell receptor (beta chain) was recovered during a study of cytomegalovirus exposure and HLA in healthy donors. Study-level information: The study's early data release held about 85 million unique TCRs from HLA-typed donors. Study observations and caveats: Researchers reported that a few CMV-associated chains were confirmed in vitro as CMV antigen-specific. A prior analysis recorded that most TCR beta V segments were productive about 87% or about 30% of the time. Equally common other TCR beta chains were less clonally expanded than HLA-associated ones, a later analysis found.

CDR3 length: 14 residues. From germline, CDR1 is SQVTM and CDR2 ANQGSEA. V lost 5 bases and J lost 3; bases outside the gene matches: 5. It was with 60 Vbeta and 13 Jbeta primers that the PCR ran. The repertoire was sequenced with immunoSEQ multiplex PCR; TCRdb's copy has only in-frame clones and lacks some. The profile shows some 170,000 clones, roughly 70% of them singletons. This clone was seen more than once but under ten times. Its antigen is currently unknown. The chain carries TRBV29-1 and TRBJ2-1, with 9 bases identical to TRBD1. The source of this sequence is a male donor in good health and CMV-seronegative. Sequenced material: PBMCs. The CDR3 sequence: CSVQTGGSYNEQFF. CDR3 DNA sequence: TGCAGCGTTCAGACAGGGGGAAGCTACAATGAGCAGTTCTTC.